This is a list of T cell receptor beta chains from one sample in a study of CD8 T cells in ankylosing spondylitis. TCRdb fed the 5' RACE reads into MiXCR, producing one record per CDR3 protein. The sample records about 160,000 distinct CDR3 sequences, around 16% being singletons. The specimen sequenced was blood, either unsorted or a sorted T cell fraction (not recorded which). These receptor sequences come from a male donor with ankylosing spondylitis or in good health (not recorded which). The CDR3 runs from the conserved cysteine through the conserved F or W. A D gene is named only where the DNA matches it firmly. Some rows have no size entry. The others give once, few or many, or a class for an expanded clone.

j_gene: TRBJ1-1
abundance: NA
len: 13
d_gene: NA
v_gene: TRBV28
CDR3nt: TGTGCCAGCAGTTTTTTTGTAGGTACCGAAGCTTTCTTT
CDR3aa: CASSFFVGTEAFF

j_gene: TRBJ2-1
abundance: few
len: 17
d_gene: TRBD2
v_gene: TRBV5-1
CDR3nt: TGCGCCAGCAGCTTGTCGACTAGCGGGATGGGGGGCAATGAGCAGTTCTTC
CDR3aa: CASSLSTSGMGGNEQFF

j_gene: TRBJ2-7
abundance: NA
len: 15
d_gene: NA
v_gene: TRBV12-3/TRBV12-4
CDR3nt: TGTGCCAGCAGTTTCTCAGGGTCCCTGACTACCGAGCAGTACTTC
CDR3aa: CASSFSGSLTTEQYF

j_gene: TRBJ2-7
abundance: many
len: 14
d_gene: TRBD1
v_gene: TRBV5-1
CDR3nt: TGCGCCAGCAGCTTAATGACAGGGCTCAACGAGCAGTACTTC
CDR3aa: CASSLMTGLNEQYF

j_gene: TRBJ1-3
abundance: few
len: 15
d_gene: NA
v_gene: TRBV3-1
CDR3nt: TGTGCCAGCAGCCAACGGACGGCGCCTGGAAACACCATATATTTT
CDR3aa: CASSQRTAPGNTIYF

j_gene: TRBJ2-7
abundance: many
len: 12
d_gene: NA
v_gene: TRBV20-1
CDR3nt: TGCAGTGCTAGGTGGGATCCCTACGAGCAGTACTTC
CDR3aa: CSARWDPYEQYF

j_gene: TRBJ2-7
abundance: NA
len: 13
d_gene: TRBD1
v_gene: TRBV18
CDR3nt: TGTGCCAGCTCACCAGACAGGGTGAACGAGCAGTACTTC
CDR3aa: CASSPDRVNEQYF

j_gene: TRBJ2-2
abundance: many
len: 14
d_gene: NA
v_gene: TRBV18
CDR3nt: TGTGCCAGCTCACCACCTTCCAGCACCGGGGAGCTGTTTTTT
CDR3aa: CASSPPSSTGELFF

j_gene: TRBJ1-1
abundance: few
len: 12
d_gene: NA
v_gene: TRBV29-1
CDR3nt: TGCAGCGTTGGTTTCGCGAACACTGAAGCTTTCTTT
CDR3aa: CSVGFANTEAFF

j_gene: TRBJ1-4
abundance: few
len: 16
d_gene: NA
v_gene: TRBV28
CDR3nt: TGTGCCAGCACCATTCGAGGGGCAGGACTTAATGAAAAACTGTTTTTT
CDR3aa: CASTIRGAGLNEKLFF

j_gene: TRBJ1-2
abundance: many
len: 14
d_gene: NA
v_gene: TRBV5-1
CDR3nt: TGCGCCAGCAGCTTTGAGACAGACTCCTATGGCTACACCTTC
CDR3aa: CASSFETDSYGYTF